The clone carrying this T cell receptor beta chain was counted a single time. These data are taken from a study of cytomegalovirus exposure and HLA in healthy donors. Amplification used 60 Vbeta primers and 13 Jbeta primers. This table comes from immunoSEQ multiplex PCR, and its TCRdb copy is limited to in-frame clones, with some not included. The table records 83,000 or so clones, 80% to 90% of them present only once. Sequencing was done on a sample of PBMCs. The TCR was taken from a woman in her 30s in good health and CMV-seronegative.

In DNA form, the CDR3 reads TGTGCCAGCAGTTTTGGGCAGCGGGGCCACTCCTACAATGAGCAGTTCTTC. Residues: CASSFGQRGHSYNEQFF. The V and J genes are TRBV27 and TRBJ2-1, with TRBD2 identical over 7 bases. The CDR3 is made up of 17 amino acids. Germline V gene sequence: CDR1 MNHEY, CDR2 SMNVEV (reference sequence). Trimming removed 3 bases from V and 0 bases from J; junction bases left unmatched: 8.